This passage covers 26 T cell receptor beta chains from one sample sequenced in a study of T cell responses to AZD1222 COVID-19 vaccine. Clones were sequenced by immunoSEQ multiplex PCR, and TCRdb holds only the in-frame ones, with some missing. This sample has approximately 120,000 clones; approximately 90% occur once, and the top ten carry about 5.2%. The specimen was peripheral blood, collected on day 0 of AZD1222 vaccination. These receptors came from an adult in good health.

The chain employs TRBV3-1 (or the pseudogene TRBV3-2) and TRBJ1-4; D is ambiguous. The CDR3 spans 13 residues. The germline V and J ends were trimmed by 0 bases and 8 bases, with 7 bases remaining between them. Per the germline V gene, CDR1 is LGHDT and CDR2 is YNNKEL (reference sequence). The CDR3 protein is CASSQELDEKLFF. CDR3 coding DNA: TGTGCCAGCAGCCAAGAGTTAGACGAAAAACTGTTTTTT.

The chain recombines TRBV4-1 with TRBJ1-4, with D tentatively TRBD1 (5 bases). This CDR3 is 15 amino acids long. Trimming removed 0 bases at V and 8 bases at J, with 13 bases between. Per germline, CDR1 MGHRA and CDR2 YSYEKL. The CDR3 is CASSQEAGRGEKLFF. CDR3 sequence (DNA): TGCGCCAGCAGCCAAGAAGCCGGGAGGGGAGAAAAACTGTTTTTT.

A remark on this clone: This sample includes further DNA sequences coding for the same CDR3. The gene calls are TRBV7-3 and TRBJ2-3, with D unclear. The CDR3 totals 13 residues. Germline assignment: CDR1 SGHTA and CDR2 FQGTGA. Trimming took 1 base from V and 3 from J, leaving 5 bases between them. The CDR3 nucleotides are TGTGCCAGCAGCTTAATTGGTACAGATACGCAGTATTTT. This translates into CASSLIGTDTQYF.

V is TRBV28 and J is TRBJ1-3; no clear D gene. The CDR3 sequence is 12 residues long. V gave up 3 bases and J gave up 8 bases, with 8 bases separating them. The V gene's germline CDR1 is MDHEN and CDR2 SYDVKM. The CDR3 DNA sequence: TGTGCCAGCAGTTTTAGTTTAGACACCATATATTTT. Translating gives CASSFSLDTIYF.

This chain uses TRBV6-5 with TRBJ1-5; 10 nucleotides line up with TRBD1. Losses at the gene ends were 9 bases for V and 7 bases for J; bases not matched to a gene: 6. CDR1 and CDR2 (germline): MNHEY, SVGAGI. This CDR3 contains 13 residues. CDR3: CASGQGVVQPQHF. For the CDR3, the DNA is TGTGCCAGTGGACAGGGGGTAGTGCAGCCCCAGCATTTT.

The rearrangement links TRBV11-2 to TRBJ1-1; tentatively, D is TRBD1 (6 bases). This CDR3 region has 13 residues. Germline CDR1 SGHAT, CDR2 FQNNGV. With 5 bases removed from V and 1 base from J, the gap between germline ends came to 8 bases. In DNA form, the CDR3 reads TGTGCCAGCAGCCGACAGGAGAACACTGAAGCTTTCTTT. The encoded protein is CASSRQENTEAFF.

The chain couples TRBV6-5 to TRBJ1-2; the D is unclear. The germline CDR1 and CDR2 sequences are MNHEY and SVGAGI. CDR3 length: 15 amino acids. V was clipped by 3 bases and J by 1 base, with 12 bases between them. CDR3 bases: TGTGCCAGCAGTTATGAGTCCCGGAGTAACTATGGCTACACCTTC. Translated, it gives CASSYESRSNYGYTF.

This sequence joins TRBV4-3 and TRBJ1-2; D is ambiguous. Germline assignment: CDR1 LGHNA and CDR2 YSLEER. The CDR3 spans 14 residues. With 0 bases removed from V and 2 bases from J, the gap between germline ends came to 7 bases. CDR3 sequence: CASSQDRSNYGYTF. The CDR3 bases are TGCGCCAGCAGCCAAGATAGGAGCAACTATGGCTACACCTTC.

V gene TRBV5-1 combines with J gene TRBJ2-1, with 10 nucleotides matching TRBD1. CDR3 length: 15 residues. Germline-derived CDR1 and CDR2 are SGHRS and YFSETQ. V lost 4 bases and J lost 2; bases outside the gene matches: 3. The chain's CDR3 is CASSRGQGAYNEQFF. CDR3 sequence (DNA): TGCGCCAGCAGCCGAGGACAGGGGGCCTACAATGAGCAGTTCTTC.

The chain's CDR3 is CASSESIGLSGNTIYF. CDR3 bases: TGTGCCAGCAGTGAATCGATAGGGCTCTCTGGAAACACCATATATTTT. This sequence joins TRBV25-1 and TRBJ1-3; no definite D call. V shed 1 base and J shed 0 bases, with 10 bases lying between them. The V gene's germline CDR1 is MGHDK and CDR2 SYGVNS. The CDR3 has 16 residues.

This clone was seen only once. This sequence joins TRBV19 and TRBJ1-1, with 12 bases matching TRBD1. The CDR3 contains 16 residues. In germline, CDR1 is LNHDA, CDR2 SQIVND (reference sequence). The ends lost 6 bases at V and 3 bases at J; junction bases unmatched: 8. The CDR3, as DNA: TGTGCCAGTAGAAGCCGGGACAGGGGGCTGGACACTGAAGCTTTCTTT. This translates into CASRSRDRGLDTEAFF.

This clone was seen once. CDR3 loop: CASSERAGETQYF. CDR3 DNA: TGCGCCAGCAGTGAAAGAGCAGGGGAGACCCAGTACTTC. The gene calls are TRBV10-1 and TRBJ2-5, with D tentatively TRBD1 (5 bases). The CDR3 extends over 13 amino acids. Germline CDR1 and CDR2: WNHNN and SYGVQD (reference sequence). Trimming stripped 3 bases from V and 5 bases from J, with 10 bases between.

This clone has just one count. The V and J genes are TRBV19 and TRBJ1-5; TRBD1 aligns across 9 bases. Germline trimming cut 3 bases from V and 7 bases from J; bases unmatched to any gene: 10. Germline CDR1 and CDR2: LNHDA and SQIVND (reference sequence). This CDR3 is 16 amino acids long. The CDR3 sequence: CASSIAGTGSNQPQHF. CDR3 nucleotide sequence: TGTGCCAGTAGTATTGCTGGGACAGGGAGTAACCAGCCCCAGCATTTT.

The chain joins TRBV18 to TRBJ2-3; unclear D gene. V gave up 2 bases and J gave up 0 bases, with 6 bases separating them. The CDR3 runs 14 residues. Germline V gives CDR1 KGHSH, CDR2 LQKENI. The CDR3 DNA reads as TGTGCCAGCTCACCAACAGTCAGCACAGATACGCAGTATTTT. It translates to CASSPTVSTDTQYF.

This sequence joins TRBV15 and TRBJ2-1, with TRBD2 identical over 9 bases. CDR3 length equals 17 residues. CDR1 and CDR2 from the germline V gene are LNHNV and YYDKDF (reference sequence). J was trimmed by 4 bases and V by 0 bases; bases with no gene match: 7. The CDR3 DNA reads TGTGCCACCAGCAGAGACCTTAGCGGGGGCCCATACAATGAGCAGTTCTTC. Amino acids: CATSRDLSGGPYNEQFF. Filled out from reference TRBV15 and TRBJ2-1, the complete variable domain reads DAMVIQNPRYQVTQFGKPVTLSCSQTLNHNVMYWYQQKSSQAPKLLFHYYDKDFNNEADTPDNFQSRRPNTSFCFLDIRSPGLGDTAMYLCATSRDLSGGPYNEQFFGPGTRLTVL.

This clone was seen only once. V and J are TRBV6-5 and TRBJ1-3; TRBD1 might be the D (5 bases). The CDR3 contains 16 residues. Germline CDR1 and CDR2: MNHEY and SVGAGI. The ends were cut back, 3 bases at V and 0 bases at J, with 12 bases in the middle. This chain's CDR3 is CASSYGGVNSGNTIYF. In DNA, the CDR3 is TGTGCCAGCAGTTATGGAGGGGTAAACTCTGGAAACACCATATATTTT.

J is TRBJ1-1 and V is TRBV5-1; TRBD1 matches 7 bases. The CDR3 is 14 residues long. The V gene end was trimmed by 3 bases and the J gene end by 5 bases; junction bases not matched to a gene: 7. Per the germline V gene, CDR1 is SGHRS and CDR2 is YFSETQ. This CDR3 is CASSWGDSRTEAFF. Here the CDR3 DNA reads TGCGCCAGCAGCTGGGGGGACAGTAGGACTGAAGCTTTCTTT.

The chain uses TRBV9 and TRBJ1-1; 10 bases fit TRBD1. Germline V gives CDR1 SGDLS, CDR2 YYNGEE. CDR3 size: 16 residues. Trimming cost V 4 bases and J 4 bases; bases outside gene matches: 10. In DNA, the CDR3 is TGTGCCAGCAGCATACTGACAGGGGGCTCGGTCACTGAAGCTTTCTTT. Its protein is CASSILTGGSVTEAFF.

Here the CDR3 reads CASSPTSGGANEQFF. The CDR3 nucleotides are TGCGCCAGCAGCCCGACTAGCGGGGGAGCAAATGAGCAGTTCTTC. The rearrangement links TRBV5-1 to TRBJ2-1, with 12 bases fitting TRBD2. Germline V CDR1 and CDR2: SGHRS, YFSETQ. V dropped 4 bases and J dropped 7; count of bases not matched to a gene: 6. The length of the CDR3 is 15 residues. Based on the CDR3 plus reference TRBV5-1 and TRBJ2-1, the full variable domain is KAGVTQTPRYLIKTRGQQVTLSCSPISGHRSVSWYQQTPGQGLQFLFEYFSETQRNKGNFPGRFSGRQFSNSRSEMNVSTLELGDSALYLCASSPTSGGANEQFFGPGTRLTVL.

V is TRBV11-2 and J is TRBJ1-6; no clear D gene. Trimming cost V 1 base and J 6 bases, with 7 bases left between them. The CDR3 length is 14 residues. Germline-derived CDR1 and CDR2 are SGHAT and FQNNGV. Here the CDR3 reads CASSLGQPNSPLHF. The DNA of the CDR3 is TGTGCCAGCAGCTTAGGCCAGCCTAATTCACCCCTCCACTTT.

This clone was detected a few times. V and J are TRBV29-1 and TRBJ1-2; no definite D call. CDR3 length: 14 amino acids. The germline gives CDR1 SQVTM, CDR2 ANQGSEA. Deletions cut 5 bases from V and 1 base from J, with 14 bases between. The CDR3 DNA sequence: TGCAGCGTTCTTTCTGCGGAGGGTAACTATGGCTACACCTTC. Protein: CSVLSAEGNYGYTF.

V usage is TRBV5-4 and J usage is TRBJ1-2; a weak D match, TRBD1 (5 bases). The CDR3 totals 13 residues. V was clipped by 6 bases and J by 6 bases, with 15 bases between them. The germline gives CDR1 SGHNT, CDR2 YYREEE (reference sequence). Here the CDR3 DNA reads TGTGCCAGCACCAATGGTCGGGGGGATGGCTACACCTTC. Translation gives CASTNGRGDGYTF.

The V gene is TRBV29-1, the J gene TRBJ2-2; 14 bases align to TRBD2. This CDR3 is 14 amino acids long. V was pared by 7 bases and J by 7 bases, with 5 bases of the junction left unmatched. CDR1 and CDR2 from the germline V gene are SQVTM and ANQGSEA. CDR3 nucleotide sequence: TGCAGCGGCCGACTAGCGGGGGGGCTCGGGGAGCTGTTTTTT. It yields the protein CSGRLAGGLGELFF.

This clone was detected only once. The rearrangement links TRBV28 to TRBJ1-1; D may be TRBD1 (6 bases). CDR1 is MDHEN, CDR2 SYDVKM, per germline. There are 16 residues in the CDR3. V lost 6 bases to trimming and J lost 7 bases, with 24 bases between them. The CDR3 nucleotides read TGTGCCAGCAGCTTCCAACCCGGACAGCGTCCCGATGAAGCTTTCTTT. Amino acid sequence: CASSFQPGQRPDEAFF.

V usage is TRBV16 and J usage is TRBJ1-2, with D tentatively TRBD1 (6 bases). Germline CDR1 KGHSY, CDR2 FQNENV. V lost 1 base and J lost 4, with 13 bases in between. This CDR3 spans 15 amino acids. The CDR3 loop is CASSQLGGQIYGYTF. CDR3 DNA sequence: TGTGCCAGCAGCCAATTAGGCGGACAGATCTATGGCTACACCTTC.

The chain carries TRBV28 and TRBJ1-2; D not resolved. CDR3 length equals 14 residues. Trimming cost V 4 bases and J 6 bases, with 15 bases left between them. Looked up from germline, CDR1 is MDHEN and CDR2 is SYDVKM. This CDR3 is CASSSPDSGDGYTF. The DNA for the CDR3 is TGTGCCAGCAGTTCCCCCGATTCAGGCGATGGCTACACCTTC.